Each of the 4 T cell receptor beta chains below was sequenced from the same sample in a study of identical twins listed by TCRdb under 2016. The method behind the library was 5' RACE. TCRdb lists the instrument as Illumina HiSeq 2000. Starting from the raw public reads, TCRdb applied fastp trimming at Q25, assembled clones with MiXCR and retained in-frame beta chains. A single entry per CDR3 protein holds the most common genes and DNA from its merged rows. The sample contains about 330,000 distinct CDR3 sequences, 9% to 15% of them found a single time. Around 7.8% of the sample is taken by the ten largest. These data are also associated with another study on yellow fever vaccine responses in identical twins.

Specimen: CD8+ T cells sorted from blood. These receptors all come from a woman aged 18-30 years in good health.

The gene calls are TRBV9 and TRBJ1-4; 7 bases fit TRBD1. Germline V gene sequence: CDR1 SGDLS, CDR2 YYNGEE. The CDR3 has 15 amino acids. Unmatched junction bases numbered 7, after V lost 3 bases and J lost 5 bases. The CDR3 DNA is TGTGCCAGCAGCGCCGGACAGGTAACAAATGAAAAACTGTTTTTT. Protein sequence: CASSAGQVTNEKLFF.

This clonotype was found a few times. The J gene is TRBJ2-2, the V gene TRBV20-1; the match to TRBD1 covers 7 bases. Germline CDR1 DFQATT, CDR2 SNEGSKA (reference sequence). This CDR3 region has 13 residues. The trim removed 6 bases at V and 2 bases at J, leaving 3 bases unmatched. CDR3 protein: CSARTGNTGELFF. The CDR3 bases are TGCAGTGCGAGGACAGGCAACACCGGGGAGCTGTTTTTT.

This clonotype was seen a handful of times. This chain links TRBV11-3 with TRBJ2-1; weak D call: TRBD1 (6 bases). CDR1 and CDR2 from the germline V gene are SGHNT and YENEEA. With 2 bases removed from V and 9 bases from J, the gap between germline ends came to 23 bases. This CDR3 comprises 17 residues. The CDR3 DNA sequence: TGTGCCAGCAGCTTACCTTATGGGAATCCAGGGGAATGTGAGCAGTTCTTC. It encodes CASSLPYGNPGECEQFF.

In this sample, this clonotype turned up a few times. This rearrangement joins TRBV12-3 or TRBV12-4 to TRBJ2-3; 8 nucleotides line up with TRBD2. The CDR3 has 14 residues. J gave up 2 bases and V 7 bases, and 5 bases lay outside the gene matches. The CDR3: CASNSGLATDTQYF. The CDR3 DNA sequence: TGTGCCAGCAACTCTGGACTAGCCACAGATACGCAGTATTTT.